This T cell receptor (beta chain) was recovered during a study of T-cell memory formation after mild COVID-19. TCRdb redid the calling of the 5' RACE reads with MiXCR, one entry per CDR3 protein. This sample yields approximately 340,000 distinct CDR3 sequences, of which 13% are seen a single time; 20% to 25% belongs to the top ten. This CDR3 has 14 amino acids. Trimming took 3 bases from V and 7 from J, leaving 13 bases between them. In germline, CDR1 is SEHNR, CDR2 FQNEAQ (reference sequence). Sequenced sample: PBMCs or a T cell subset sorted from them (not recorded which). The gene calls are TRBV7-9 and TRBJ1-5; maybe TRBD1 (6 bases). This sequence originates from a man in his late teens or twenties who had mild COVID-19 (a few samples of this study predate the infection). Cell type and time point are not known. As DNA, the CDR3 is TGTGCCAGCAGCTTGGGTAACAGGGACCAGCCCCAGCATTTT. The encoded protein is CASSLGNRDQPQHF.